This TCR beta chain was sequenced for a study of T cell responses to AZD1222 COVID-19 vaccine. Sequenced by immunoSEQ multiplex PCR; TCRdb stores in-frame clones only, minus some. The sample consists of some 84,000 clones, around 90% of them appearing once. The receptor comes from an adult in good health. The input for sequencing was peripheral blood, taken on day 0 of AZD1222 vaccination.

The CDR3 bases are TGTGCCAGCTCACCCGGGACAGCAAACACTGAAGCTTTCTTT. Its protein product is CASSPGTANTEAFF. The rearrangement uses TRBV18 and TRBJ1-1; 7 nucleotides agree with TRBD1. The trim removed 3 bases at V and 2 bases at J, leaving 3 bases unmatched. Germline values: CDR1 KGHSH, CDR2 LQKENI. The CDR3 runs 14 residues.